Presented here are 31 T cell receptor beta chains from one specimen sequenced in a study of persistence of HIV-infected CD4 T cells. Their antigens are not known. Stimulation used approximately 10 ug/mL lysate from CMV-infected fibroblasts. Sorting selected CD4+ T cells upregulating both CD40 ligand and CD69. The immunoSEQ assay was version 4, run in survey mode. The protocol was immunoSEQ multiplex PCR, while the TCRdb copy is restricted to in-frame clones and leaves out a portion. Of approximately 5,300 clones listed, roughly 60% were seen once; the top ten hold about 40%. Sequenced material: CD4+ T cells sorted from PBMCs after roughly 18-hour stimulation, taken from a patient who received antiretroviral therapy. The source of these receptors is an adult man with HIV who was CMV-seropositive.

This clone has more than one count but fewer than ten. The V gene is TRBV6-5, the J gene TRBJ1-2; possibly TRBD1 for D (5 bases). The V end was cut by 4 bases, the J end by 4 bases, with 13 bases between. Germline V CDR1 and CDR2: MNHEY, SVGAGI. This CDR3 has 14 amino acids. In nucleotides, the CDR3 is TGTGCCAGCAGTTTGGCAGGGACGATCTATGGCTACACCTTC. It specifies CASSLAGTIYGYTF.

The CDR3 loop reads CASSPPLAGGPDTQYF. CDR3 DNA: TGCGCCAGCAGCCCCCCCCTAGCGGGGGGGCCAGATACGCAGTATTTT. The chain has TRBV5-1 and TRBJ2-3, with 12 bases fitting TRBD2. The CDR3 runs to 16 residues. Looked up from germline, CDR1 is SGHRS and CDR2 is YFSETQ. Losses at the gene ends were 4 bases for V and 4 bases for J; bases not matched to a gene: 7.

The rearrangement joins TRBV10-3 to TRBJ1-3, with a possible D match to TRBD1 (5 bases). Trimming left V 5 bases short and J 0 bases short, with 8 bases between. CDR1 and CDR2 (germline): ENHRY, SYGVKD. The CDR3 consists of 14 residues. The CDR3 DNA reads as TGTGCCATCAGTCAGGGAGTCTCTGGAAACACCATATATTTT. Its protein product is CAISQGVSGNTIYF.

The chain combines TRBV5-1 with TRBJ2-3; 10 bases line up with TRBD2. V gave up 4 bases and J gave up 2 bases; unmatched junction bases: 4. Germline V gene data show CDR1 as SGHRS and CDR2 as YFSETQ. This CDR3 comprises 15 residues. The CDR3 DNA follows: TGCGCCAGCAGCCGGGGGACTAGCGCCACAGATACGCAGTATTTT. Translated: CASSRGTSATDTQYF.

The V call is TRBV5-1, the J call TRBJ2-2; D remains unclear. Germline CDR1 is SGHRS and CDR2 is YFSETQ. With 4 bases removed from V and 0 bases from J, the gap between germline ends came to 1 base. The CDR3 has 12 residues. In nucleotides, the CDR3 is TGCGCCAGCAGCCCGAACACCGGGGAGCTGTTTTTT. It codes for CASSPNTGELFF.

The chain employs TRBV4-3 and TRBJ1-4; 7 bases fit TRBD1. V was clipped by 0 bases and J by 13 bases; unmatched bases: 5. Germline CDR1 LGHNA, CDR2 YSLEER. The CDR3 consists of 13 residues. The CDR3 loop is CASSQDRGLVLFF. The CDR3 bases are TGCGCCAGCAGCCAAGATAGGGGGCTGGTACTGTTTTTT.

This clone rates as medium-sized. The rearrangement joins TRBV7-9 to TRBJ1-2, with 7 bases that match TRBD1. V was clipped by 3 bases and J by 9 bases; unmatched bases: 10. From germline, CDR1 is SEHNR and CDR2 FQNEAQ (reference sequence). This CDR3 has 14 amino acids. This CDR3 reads CASSFPGQSIRYTF. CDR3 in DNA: TGTGCCAGCAGCTTTCCGGGACAGTCCATCCGCTACACCTTC.

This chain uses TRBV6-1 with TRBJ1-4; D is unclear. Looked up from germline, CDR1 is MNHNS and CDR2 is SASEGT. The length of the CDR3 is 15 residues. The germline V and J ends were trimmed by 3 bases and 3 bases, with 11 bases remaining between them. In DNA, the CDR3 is TGTGCCAGCAGTGACCGTTGGGATTCTAATGAAAAACTGTTTTTT. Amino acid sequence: CASSDRWDSNEKLFF.

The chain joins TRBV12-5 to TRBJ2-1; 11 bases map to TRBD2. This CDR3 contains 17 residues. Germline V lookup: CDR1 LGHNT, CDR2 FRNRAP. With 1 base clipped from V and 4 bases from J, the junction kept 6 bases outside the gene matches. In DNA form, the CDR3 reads TGTGCTAGTGGTTTGGGCCTAGCGGGGGGCCGGTACAATGAGCAGTTCTTC. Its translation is CASGLGLAGGRYNEQFF.

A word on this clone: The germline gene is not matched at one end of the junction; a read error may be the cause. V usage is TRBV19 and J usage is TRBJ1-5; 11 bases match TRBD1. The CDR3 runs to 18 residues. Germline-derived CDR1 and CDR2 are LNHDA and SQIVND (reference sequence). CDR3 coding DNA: TGTGCCAGTATCCCCTCTCCTGGACAGGGGGCGTTCAATCAGTCCCAGCATTTT. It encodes CASIPSPGQGAFNQSQHF.

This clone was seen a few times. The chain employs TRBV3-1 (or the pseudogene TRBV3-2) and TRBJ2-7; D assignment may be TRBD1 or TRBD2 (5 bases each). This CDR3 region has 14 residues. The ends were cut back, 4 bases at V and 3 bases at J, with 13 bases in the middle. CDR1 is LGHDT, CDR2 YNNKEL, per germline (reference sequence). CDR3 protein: CASSPRGGGYEQYF. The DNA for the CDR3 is TGTGCCAGCAGCCCGCGAGGTGGGGGCTACGAGCAGTACTTC.

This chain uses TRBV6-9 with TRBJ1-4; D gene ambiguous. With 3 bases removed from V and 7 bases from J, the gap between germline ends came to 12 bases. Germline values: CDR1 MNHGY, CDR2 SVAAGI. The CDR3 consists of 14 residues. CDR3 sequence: CASSYPGETEKLFF. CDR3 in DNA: TGTGCCAGCAGTTACCCCGGGGAGACTGAAAAACTGTTTTTT.

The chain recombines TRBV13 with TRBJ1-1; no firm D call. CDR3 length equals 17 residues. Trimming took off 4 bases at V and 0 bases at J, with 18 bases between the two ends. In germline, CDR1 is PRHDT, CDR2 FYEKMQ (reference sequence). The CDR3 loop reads CASSSRTDLILNTEAFF. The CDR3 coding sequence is TGTGCCAGCAGCTCCCGGACGGATTTAATCCTGAACACTGAAGCTTTCTTT.

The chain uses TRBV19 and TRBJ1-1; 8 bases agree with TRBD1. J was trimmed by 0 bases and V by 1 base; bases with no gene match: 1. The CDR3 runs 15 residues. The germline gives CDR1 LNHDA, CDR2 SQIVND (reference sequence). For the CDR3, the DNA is TGTGCCAGTAGTATAGGGGGACAGGTGAACACTGAAGCTTTCTTT. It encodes CASSIGGQVNTEAFF.

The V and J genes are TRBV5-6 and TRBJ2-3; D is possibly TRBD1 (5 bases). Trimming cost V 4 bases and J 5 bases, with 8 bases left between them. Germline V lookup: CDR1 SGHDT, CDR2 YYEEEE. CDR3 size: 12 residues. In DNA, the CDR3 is TGTGCCAGCAGCCTCCAGGGAGATACGCAGTATTTT. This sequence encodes CASSLQGDTQYF.

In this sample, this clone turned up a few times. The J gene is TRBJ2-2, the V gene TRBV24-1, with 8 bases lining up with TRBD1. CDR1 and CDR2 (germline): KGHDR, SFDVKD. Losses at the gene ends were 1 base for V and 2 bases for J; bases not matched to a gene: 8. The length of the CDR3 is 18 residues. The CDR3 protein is CATSDFGQGKLNTGELFF. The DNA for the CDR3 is TGTGCCACCAGTGATTTCGGACAGGGAAAACTCAACACCGGGGAGCTGTTTTTT.

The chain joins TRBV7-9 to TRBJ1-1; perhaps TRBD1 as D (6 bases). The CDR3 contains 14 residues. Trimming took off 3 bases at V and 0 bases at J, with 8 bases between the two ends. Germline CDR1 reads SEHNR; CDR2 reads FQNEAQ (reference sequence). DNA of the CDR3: TGTGCCAGCAGCTTCCAGGGGATGAACACTGAAGCTTTCTTT. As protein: CASSFQGMNTEAFF. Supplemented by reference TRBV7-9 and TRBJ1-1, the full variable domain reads DTGVSQNPRHKITKRGQNVTFRCDPISEHNRLYWYRQTLGQGPEFLTYFQNEAQLEKSRLLSDRFSAERPKGSFSTLEIQRTEQGDSAMYLCASSFQGMNTEAFFGQGTRLTVV.

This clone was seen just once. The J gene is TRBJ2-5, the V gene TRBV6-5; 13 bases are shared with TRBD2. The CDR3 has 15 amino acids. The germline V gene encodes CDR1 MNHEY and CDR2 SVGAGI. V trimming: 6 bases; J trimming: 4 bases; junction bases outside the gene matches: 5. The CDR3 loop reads CASRGGLAGPETQYF. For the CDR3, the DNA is TGTGCCAGCAGGGGGGGACTAGCGGGGCCAGAGACCCAGTACTTC.

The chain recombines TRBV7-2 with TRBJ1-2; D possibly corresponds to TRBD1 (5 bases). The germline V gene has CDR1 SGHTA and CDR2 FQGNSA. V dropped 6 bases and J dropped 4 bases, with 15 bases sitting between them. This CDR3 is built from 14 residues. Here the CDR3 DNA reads TGTGCCAGCAGGGGAGACTCGACAGTCTATGGCTACACCTTC. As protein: CASRGDSTVYGYTF.

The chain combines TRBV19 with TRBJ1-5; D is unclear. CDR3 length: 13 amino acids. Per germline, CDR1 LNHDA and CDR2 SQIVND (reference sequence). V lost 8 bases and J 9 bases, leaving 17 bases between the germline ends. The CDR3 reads CASALVAAGPQHF. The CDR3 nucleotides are TGTGCCAGTGCCTTGGTGGCAGCGGGGCCCCAGCATTTT.

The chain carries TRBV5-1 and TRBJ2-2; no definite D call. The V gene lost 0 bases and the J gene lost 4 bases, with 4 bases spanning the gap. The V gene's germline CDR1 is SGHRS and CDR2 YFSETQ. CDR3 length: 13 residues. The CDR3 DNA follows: TGCGCCAGCAGCTTGGAGATCACCGGGGAGCTGTTTTTT. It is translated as CASSLEITGELFF. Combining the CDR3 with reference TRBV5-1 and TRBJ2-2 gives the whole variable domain KAGVTQTPRYLIKTRGQQVTLSCSPISGHRSVSWYQQTPGQGLQFLFEYFSETQRNKGNFPGRFSGRQFSNSRSEMNVSTLELGDSALYLCASSLEITGELFFGEGSRLTVL.

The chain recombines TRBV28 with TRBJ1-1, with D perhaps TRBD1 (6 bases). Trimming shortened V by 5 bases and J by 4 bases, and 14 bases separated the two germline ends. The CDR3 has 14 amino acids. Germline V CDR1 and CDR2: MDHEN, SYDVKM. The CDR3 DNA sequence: TGTGCCAGCAGTCTAGGGGGGGCGACCACTGAAGCTTTCTTT. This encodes CASSLGGATTEAFF.

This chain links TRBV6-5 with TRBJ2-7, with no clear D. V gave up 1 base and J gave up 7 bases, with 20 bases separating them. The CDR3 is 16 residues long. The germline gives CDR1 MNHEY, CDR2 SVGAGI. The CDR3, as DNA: TGTGCCAGCAGTTACTACCCTCCTCCAGGACGAAAAGAGCAGTACTTC. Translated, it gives CASSYYPPPGRKEQYF.

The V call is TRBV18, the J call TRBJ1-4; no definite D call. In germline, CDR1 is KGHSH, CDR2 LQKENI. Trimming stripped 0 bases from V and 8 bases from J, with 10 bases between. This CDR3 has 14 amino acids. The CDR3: CASSPPITREKLFF. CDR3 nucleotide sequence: TGTGCCAGCTCACCACCAATCACGAGAGAAAAACTGTTTTTT.

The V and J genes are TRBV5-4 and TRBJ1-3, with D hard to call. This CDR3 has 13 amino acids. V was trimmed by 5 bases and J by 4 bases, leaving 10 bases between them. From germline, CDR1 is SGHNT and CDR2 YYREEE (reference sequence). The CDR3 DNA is TGTGCCAGCAGTCACCTTTCCGGAAACACCATATATTTT. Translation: CASSHLSGNTIYF. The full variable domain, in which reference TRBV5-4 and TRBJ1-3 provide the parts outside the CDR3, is ETGVTQSPTHLIKTRGQQVTLRCSSQSGHNTVSWYQQALGQGPQFIFQYYREEENGRGNFPPRFSGLQFPNYSSELNVNALELDDSALYLCASSHLSGNTIYFGEGSWLTVV.

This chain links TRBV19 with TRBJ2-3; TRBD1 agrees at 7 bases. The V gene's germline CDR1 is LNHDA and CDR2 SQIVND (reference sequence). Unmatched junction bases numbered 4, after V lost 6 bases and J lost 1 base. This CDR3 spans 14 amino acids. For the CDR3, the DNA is TGTGCCAGTAGGGGGCAGGGGGGCACAGATACGCAGTATTTT. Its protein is CASRGQGGTDTQYF.

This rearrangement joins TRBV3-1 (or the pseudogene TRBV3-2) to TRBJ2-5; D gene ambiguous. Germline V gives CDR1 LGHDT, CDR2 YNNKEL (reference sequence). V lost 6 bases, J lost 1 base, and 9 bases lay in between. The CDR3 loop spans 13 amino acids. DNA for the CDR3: TGTGCCAGCAGTCTCTCCGGCCAAGAGACCCAGTACTTC. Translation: CASSLSGQETQYF.

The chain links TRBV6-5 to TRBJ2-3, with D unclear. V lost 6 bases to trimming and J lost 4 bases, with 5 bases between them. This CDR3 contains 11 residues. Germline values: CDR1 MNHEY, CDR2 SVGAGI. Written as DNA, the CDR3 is TGTGCCAGCAGAAGGGCAGATACGCAGTATTTT. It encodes CASRRADTQYF.

For the CDR3, the DNA is TGTGCCTGGAGTGTGACCGAGAACACTGAAGCTTTCTTT. It is translated as CAWSVTENTEAFF. The chain has TRBV30 and TRBJ1-1; D not resolved. Germline values: CDR1 GTSNPN, CDR2 SVGIG (reference sequence). V lost 0 bases and J 1 base, leaving 6 bases between the germline ends. The CDR3 runs 13 residues.

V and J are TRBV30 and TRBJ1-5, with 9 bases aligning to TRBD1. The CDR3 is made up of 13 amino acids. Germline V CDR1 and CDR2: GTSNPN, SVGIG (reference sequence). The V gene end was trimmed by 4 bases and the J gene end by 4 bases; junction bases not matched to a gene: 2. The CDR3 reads CAWKGQGNQPQHF. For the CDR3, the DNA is TGTGCCTGGAAGGGACAGGGAAATCAGCCCCAGCATTTT.

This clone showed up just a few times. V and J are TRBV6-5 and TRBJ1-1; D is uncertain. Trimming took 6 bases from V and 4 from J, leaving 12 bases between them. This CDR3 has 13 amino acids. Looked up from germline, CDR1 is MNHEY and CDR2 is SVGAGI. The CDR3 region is CASSNRGPTEAFF. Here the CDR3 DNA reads TGTGCCAGCAGCAACAGAGGCCCCACTGAAGCTTTCTTT.